This is a list of T cell receptor beta chains from one sample in a study of blood T cell repertoires in COVID-19. The data were produced by immunoSEQ multiplex PCR, yet TCRdb's version contains in-frame clones alone and is incomplete. The table shows fewer than 400,000 clones, with roughly 90% occurring only once. The sequenced sample was PBMCs or T cells enriched from blood (not recorded which). The receptors here all came from a woman aged 25-40 years who had recovered from COVID-19. Each CDR3 is given without its conserved first and last residue. Fields, in order: CDR3 protein, V gene, J gene, D gene. D genes are given only for firm matches.

cdr3_aa: ASSLLQTGVLYEQY
v_call: TRBV28
j_call: TRBJ2-7
d_call: TRBD1

cdr3_aa: ASSLAGGENGYT
v_call: TRBV5-1
j_call: TRBJ1-2
d_call: NA

cdr3_aa: ASSLTGGSWDTEAF
v_call: TRBV11-2
j_call: TRBJ1-1
d_call: TRBD1

cdr3_aa: ASSQEGGTDVYPSPLH
v_call: TRBV4-3
j_call: TRBJ1-6
d_call: NA

cdr3_aa: ASSQTGSTGNTIY
v_call: TRBV18
j_call: TRBJ1-3
d_call: TRBD1

cdr3_aa: ASSVEFYGYT
v_call: TRBV2
j_call: TRBJ1-2
d_call: NA

cdr3_aa: ASNPGVGGGANVLT
v_call: TRBV28
j_call: TRBJ2-6
d_call: NA

cdr3_aa: ASTRVFDYNSPLH
v_call: TRBV28
j_call: TRBJ1-6
d_call: NA

cdr3_aa: ASSLNGGTQNTGELF
v_call: TRBV7-3
j_call: TRBJ2-2
d_call: NA

cdr3_aa: ASSLLAGVGTGELF
v_call: TRBV5-1
j_call: TRBJ2-2
d_call: TRBD2

cdr3_aa: ASSPPSGTYGYT
v_call: TRBV18
j_call: TRBJ1-2
d_call: NA

cdr3_aa: AISESAPGGQY
v_call: TRBV10-3
j_call: TRBJ2-3
d_call: NA

cdr3_aa: ASTLGQGATYEQY
v_call: TRBV2
j_call: TRBJ2-7
d_call: TRBD1

cdr3_aa: ASSDGTRANYEQY
v_call: TRBV10-2
j_call: TRBJ2-7
d_call: NA

cdr3_aa: ASSASAAPTNEKLF
v_call: TRBV4-2
j_call: TRBJ1-4
d_call: NA

cdr3_aa: ASIKYRAGNTIY
v_call: TRBV19
j_call: TRBJ1-3
d_call: NA

cdr3_aa: ASRTGGTEAF
v_call: TRBV12-3/TRBV12-4
j_call: TRBJ1-1
d_call: TRBD1

cdr3_aa: ASRREGTGELF
v_call: TRBV6-5
j_call: TRBJ2-2
d_call: TRBD2

cdr3_aa: ASSPVSATSGQYNEQF
v_call: TRBV5-1
j_call: TRBJ2-1
d_call: TRBD2

cdr3_aa: ASSRVAGSYEQY
v_call: TRBV7-2
j_call: TRBJ2-7
d_call: NA

cdr3_aa: ASRAAGFKDSNQPQH
v_call: TRBV28
j_call: TRBJ1-5
d_call: NA

cdr3_aa: ASSLGGGRTEAF
v_call: TRBV28
j_call: TRBJ1-1
d_call: TRBD1

cdr3_aa: ATQLWSSYNSPLH
v_call: TRBV28
j_call: TRBJ1-6
d_call: NA

cdr3_aa: ASSRGQGGSPLH
v_call: TRBV18
j_call: TRBJ1-6
d_call: TRBD1

cdr3_aa: ASSKGVGAGQPQH
v_call: TRBV21-1
j_call: TRBJ1-5
d_call: NA

cdr3_aa: ASSKVRQGNNYEQY
v_call: TRBV21-1
j_call: TRBJ2-7
d_call: NA

cdr3_aa: ASGPRGPGRLVSSYEQY
v_call: TRBV19
j_call: TRBJ2-7
d_call: NA

cdr3_aa: ASMIQGGGSNEQF
v_call: TRBV19
j_call: TRBJ2-1
d_call: TRBD2

cdr3_aa: ASSSWAQTNTGELF
v_call: TRBV7-9
j_call: TRBJ2-2
d_call: NA

cdr3_aa: ASSPTSGGTGELF
v_call: TRBV7-3
j_call: TRBJ2-2
d_call: TRBD2

cdr3_aa: ASRQAGANVLT
v_call: TRBV2
j_call: TRBJ2-6
d_call: NA

cdr3_aa: ASSLGGQRNQPQH
v_call: TRBV7-6
j_call: TRBJ1-5
d_call: TRBD1

cdr3_aa: ASSPHPDRARGNYGYT
v_call: TRBV19
j_call: TRBJ1-2
d_call: TRBD1

cdr3_aa: ASSSLNTIY
v_call: TRBV25-1
j_call: TRBJ1-3
d_call: NA

cdr3_aa: ASSYYAGRGQETQY
v_call: TRBV6-5
j_call: TRBJ2-5
d_call: NA

cdr3_aa: ASSSRTGDLDTQY
v_call: TRBV11-3
j_call: TRBJ2-3
d_call: TRBD1

cdr3_aa: ASSYSNRGGGEKLF
v_call: TRBV6-5
j_call: TRBJ1-4
d_call: TRBD1

cdr3_aa: ASSLAETARSTDTQY
v_call: TRBV11-3
j_call: TRBJ2-3
d_call: NA

cdr3_aa: ASSYSGLGADTQY
v_call: TRBV6-5
j_call: TRBJ2-3
d_call: NA

cdr3_aa: ASSLNAGGAYNEQF
v_call: TRBV7-3
j_call: TRBJ2-1
d_call: TRBD2

cdr3_aa: ASSLGQGAYEQY
v_call: TRBV5-1
j_call: TRBJ2-7
d_call: TRBD1

cdr3_aa: ASEPGSGANVLT
v_call: TRBV5-1
j_call: TRBJ2-6
d_call: NA

cdr3_aa: ASSPRSGENTEAF
v_call: TRBV18
j_call: TRBJ1-1
d_call: NA

cdr3_aa: ASSLSQDKTYEQY
v_call: TRBV7-2
j_call: TRBJ2-7
d_call: NA

cdr3_aa: ASSYGLAGQETQY
v_call: TRBV5-1
j_call: TRBJ2-5
d_call: TRBD2

cdr3_aa: ASSRSGTPAGEQF
v_call: TRBV28
j_call: TRBJ2-1
d_call: TRBD2

cdr3_aa: ASSEPSNEQY
v_call: TRBV9
j_call: TRBJ2-7
d_call: NA

cdr3_aa: ASSLEGLKSGEQY
v_call: TRBV27
j_call: TRBJ2-7
d_call: NA

cdr3_aa: ASSPAGGFLNEQF
v_call: TRBV4-3
j_call: TRBJ2-1
d_call: NA

cdr3_aa: ATSRDLRTGGEQF
v_call: TRBV15
j_call: TRBJ2-1
d_call: TRBD1

cdr3_aa: ASSLVLTPGYEQY
v_call: TRBV5-1
j_call: TRBJ2-7
d_call: NA

cdr3_aa: ASSIEGLAGEMY
v_call: TRBV19
j_call: TRBJ2-5
d_call: TRBD2

cdr3_aa: ASSLQKYGYT
v_call: TRBV28
j_call: TRBJ1-2
d_call: NA

cdr3_aa: ASSLETSGYYEQY
v_call: TRBV5-1
j_call: TRBJ2-7
d_call: TRBD2

cdr3_aa: ASSLGQHYGYT
v_call: TRBV12-3/TRBV12-4
j_call: TRBJ1-2
d_call: NA

cdr3_aa: ASSVEGQGHYGYT
v_call: TRBV9
j_call: TRBJ1-2
d_call: TRBD1

cdr3_aa: ASIRGAANEKLF
v_call: TRBV28
j_call: TRBJ1-4
d_call: NA

cdr3_aa: ASNRDIKETQY
v_call: TRBV2
j_call: TRBJ2-5
d_call: NA